The text below deals with one T cell receptor (beta chain). What it binds is unknown. These data belong to a study of shared clonotypes between healthy human individuals. Using immunoSEQ multiplex PCR, the repertoire was profiled, and TCRdb retains in-frame clones only, with some absent. The sample lists a few hundred thousand clones, just over 95% occurring once. Germline loops: CDR1 SGHAT, CDR2 FQDESV (reference sequence). The CDR3 totals 17 residues. J lost 2 bases, V lost 2 bases, and 11 bases had no gene match. The authors combined CD45RO+ cells with CCR7-negative CD45RA+ TemRA cells as CD8 memory. Whole-study findings and limits: Compared with memory subsets, naive subsets generally had larger estimated richness. Although depth was large, rarefaction showed that sequencing of the sorted subsets was incomplete.

This rearrangement joins TRBV11-1 to TRBJ2-7; 8 nucleotides line up with TRBD2. Sample: memory CD8+ T cells sorted from blood. Subset indicated: CD45RO+ cells pooled with CCR7-negative TemRA cells. This clonotype originated in a young man in good health. CDR3 nucleotides: TGTGCCAGCAGCTTATTGATATCCGGGACTAGGGCCTACGAGCAGTACTTC. Translating gives CASSLLISGTRAYEQYF.